Following are 8 T cell receptor beta chains from one sample sequenced in a study of molecular identifiers for immune sequencing clone quantification. One entry per CDR3 protein, called by TCRdb with MiXCR from the PCR reads. This repertoire shows about 300,000 distinct CDR3 sequences, 20% to 25% found once; its top ten account for approximately 0.85%. The sample taken for sequencing was naive CD8+ T cells from blood, with Jurkat cell RNA spiked in. The subset is: FACS-sorted CD8+CD4-CCR7+CD45RA+ naive T cells. The receptors derive from a human donor in good health. Some libraries in this study had Jurkat cell RNA spiked in.

This clonotype has at least ten counts. CDR3 sequence (DNA): TGTGCCAGCAGCCCTAGCGGGGGGCGCACAGATACGCAGTATTTT. It codes for CASSPSGGRTDTQYF. The chain has TRBV9 and TRBJ2-3, with 11 bases fitting TRBD2. Trimming at V came to 4 bases and at J to 1 base, leaving 2 bases not matched to a gene. Germline CDR1 is SGDLS and CDR2 is YYNGEE. The CDR3 sequence is 15 residues long.

The chain couples TRBV7-9 to TRBJ2-2; D is uncertain. Germline V gene lookup returns CDR1 SEHNR and CDR2 FQNEAQ (reference sequence). V lost 3 bases and J lost 4, with 15 bases in between. The CDR3 runs to 16 residues. For the CDR3, the DNA is TGTGCCAGCAGCTTTAACCCCCCCCGAGGCACCGGGGAGCTGTTTTTT. Translated: CASSFNPPRGTGELFF.

In the case of this clonotype: The germline gene is not matched at one end of the junction; a read error may be the cause. The gene calls are TRBV29-1 and TRBJ2-3, with a possible D match to TRBD2 (6 bases). There are 13 residues in the CDR3. CDR1 is SQVTM and CDR2 is ANQGSEA in the germline V gene. The CDR3 here is CGVLLANTDAQYF. CDR3 nucleotides: TGCGGCGTTTTACTAGCCAACACAGATGCGCAGTATTTT.

In its sample, this clonotype was seen many times. The V and J genes are TRBV19 and TRBJ2-5; 7 bases match TRBD1. V lost 4 bases and J lost 5; bases outside the gene matches: 7. The CDR3 is made up of 14 amino acids. CDR1 and CDR2 (germline): LNHDA, SQIVND (reference sequence). CDR3 protein: CASSTTARGETQYF. The CDR3 DNA reads TGTGCCAGTAGTACCACAGCCAGGGGGGAGACCCAGTACTTC.

The DNA for the CDR3 is TGTGCCACCAGCAGAGATGTGGAGTTGAAGCCCTACAATGAGCAGTTCTTC. This translates into CATSRDVELKPYNEQFF. The chain employs TRBV15 and TRBJ2-1; D is unclear. The CDR3 is made up of 17 amino acids. V lost 0 bases and J 2 bases, leaving 14 bases between the germline ends. The germline CDR1 and CDR2 sequences are LNHNV and YYDKDF (reference sequence).

The sample holds many counts of this clonotype. This chain links TRBV28 with TRBJ2-6, with D hard to call. V was clipped by 6 bases and J by 0 bases, with 6 bases between them. CDR1 is MDHEN and CDR2 is SYDVKM in the germline V gene. The length of the CDR3 is 14 residues. CDR3 coding DNA: TGTGCCAGCAGCCTTCTCTCTGGGGCCAACGTCCTGACTTTC. Translated, it gives CASSLLSGANVLTF.

This clonotype was seen many times. The rearrangement uses TRBV28 and TRBJ2-5; 7 bases are a match to TRBD2. Germline V gene lookup returns CDR1 MDHEN and CDR2 SYDVKM. V was clipped by 4 bases and J by 10 bases; unmatched bases: 18. The CDR3 length is 16 residues. CDR3: CASSSPTGTNERVQYF. Here the CDR3 DNA reads TGTGCCAGCAGTTCACCTACCGGGACTAATGAGAGAGTCCAGTACTTC.

In its sample, this clonotype was seen many times. The CDR3 DNA follows: TGTGCCAGCAGTTTATTAGGGAGCAATCAGCCCCAGCATTTT. Its translation is CASSLLGSNQPQHF. J is TRBJ1-5 and V is TRBV27, with unresolved D. The germline CDR1 and CDR2 sequences are MNHEY and SMNVEV (reference sequence). The CDR3 length is 14 residues. V was clipped by 1 base and J by 1 base, with 5 bases between them.